The next 28 T cell receptor beta chains were all read from a single sample in a study of identical twins. TCRdb called the 5' RACE reads again in MiXCR, with one record for every CDR3 protein. The table has some 210,000 distinct CDR3 sequences, roughly 15% seen once. A further study also used this sample, focusing on T cells expressing NK-cell markers.

Material for sequencing was CD8+ T cells sorted from blood. Receptor source: a woman between 18 and 29 years old in good health.

This clonotype was picked up many times. This chain links TRBV7-9 with TRBJ2-3; 7 nucleotides line up with TRBD1. The germline CDR1 and CDR2 sequences are SEHNR and FQNEAQ (reference sequence). With 4 bases clipped from V and 1 base from J, the junction kept 8 bases outside the gene matches. CDR3 length equals 16 residues. Here the CDR3 reads CASSSPVGTGTDTQYF. The CDR3 coding sequence is TGTGCCAGCAGCTCCCCAGTCGGGACAGGCACAGATACGCAGTATTTT.

This clonotype was recorded a few times. Here the CDR3 DNA reads TGCAGTGCTAGTGGGACAGGGGGCGCGGGAGACACTGAAGCTTTCTTT. The encoded protein is CSASGTGGAGDTEAFF. The V and J genes are TRBV20-1 and TRBJ1-1, with 12 bases fitting TRBD1. The CDR3 runs 16 residues. Losses at the gene ends were 3 bases for V and 3 bases for J; bases not matched to a gene: 8. Germline values: CDR1 DFQATT, CDR2 SNEGSKA (reference sequence).

This clonotype was found a few times. The chain combines TRBV12-3 or TRBV12-4 with TRBJ2-7; D gene ambiguous. Trimming removed 5 bases from V and 12 bases from J, with 23 bases in between. The CDR3 runs to 14 residues. CDR3: CASSLDPTILPPYF. Here the CDR3 DNA reads TGTGCCAGCAGTCTGGACCCCACTATTCTACCCCCGTACTTC.

The sample holds a few counts of this clonotype. V and J are TRBV6-5 and TRBJ2-1, with TRBD2 matching over 7 bases. CDR3 length: 14 residues. V dropped 1 base and J dropped 4; count of bases not matched to a gene: 1. Per germline, CDR1 MNHEY and CDR2 SVGAGI. CDR3 DNA: TGTGCCAGCAGTTACTTGGGAGGGTACAATGAGCAGTTCTTC. This sequence encodes CASSYLGGYNEQFF.

The sample holds many counts of this clonotype. V usage is TRBV7-9 and J usage is TRBJ2-1; D not certain. The CDR3 consists of 13 residues. Germline V CDR1 and CDR2: SEHNR, FQNEAQ (reference sequence). V was trimmed by 1 base and J by 6 bases, leaving 7 bases between them. CDR3 nucleotide sequence: TGTGCCAGCAGCTTAGGTGTCACCAATGAGCAGTTCTTC. Amino acids: CASSLGVTNEQFF.

The chain couples TRBV6-2 or TRBV6-3 to TRBJ2-3; D is unclear. Trimming left V 2 bases short and J 3 bases short, with 12 bases between. The CDR3 has 15 amino acids. Per germline, CDR1 MNHEY and CDR2 SVGEGT. The CDR3 is CASSYEVLMTDTQYF. CDR3 nucleotides: TGTGCCAGCAGTTACGAGGTTCTAATGACAGATACGCAGTATTTT.

As DNA, the CDR3 is TGTGCCAGCAGCACAGGACGGATTAACGAGCAGTACTTC. Its translation: CASSTGRINEQYF. The chain uses TRBV6-2 or TRBV6-3 and TRBJ2-7; a possible D gene is TRBD1 (5 bases). V lost 6 bases, J lost 5 bases, and 14 bases lay in between. The germline CDR1 and CDR2 sequences are MNHEY and SVGEGT. The CDR3 loop spans 13 amino acids.

This clonotype came up a few times. CDR3 coding DNA: TGTGCCAGCAGGGGCGGCGGGGGCATTTACAATGAGCAGTTCTTC. Translated, it gives CASRGGGGIYNEQFF. The V call is TRBV6-1, the J call TRBJ2-1; perhaps TRBD2 as D (7 bases). Germline V gives CDR1 MNHNS, CDR2 SASEGT. CDR3 length: 15 amino acids. Trimming took off 6 bases at V and 4 bases at J, with 16 bases between the two ends.

This chain uses TRBV10-2 with TRBJ2-7; 8 bases line up with TRBD1. The CDR3 is 16 amino acids. Germline trimming cut 7 bases from V and 4 bases from J; bases unmatched to any gene: 15. Germline V gene lookup returns CDR1 WSHSY and CDR2 SAAADI. The CDR3 DNA follows: TGCGCCAGCACTGGGACAGGATTTAATTGGGGTTACGAGCAGTACTTC. Translating gives CASTGTGFNWGYEQYF.

The CDR3 DNA follows: TGTGCCTGGGACAGGGGTGGTGTGAACACTGAAGCTTTCTTT. Translating gives CAWDRGGVNTEAFF. This rearrangement joins TRBV30 to TRBJ1-1, with 8 nucleotides matching TRBD1. The CDR3 runs to 14 residues. The V gene end was trimmed by 5 bases and the J gene end by 0 bases; junction bases not matched to a gene: 5. Per germline, CDR1 GTSNPN and CDR2 SVGIG (reference sequence).

This chain joins TRBV15 and TRBJ2-1, with 12 bases fitting TRBD2. Germline CDR1 reads LNHNV; CDR2 reads YYDKDF (reference sequence). This CDR3 spans 17 amino acids. After removal of 0 bases from V and 5 bases from J, the junction contained 5 bases not matched to a gene. Written as DNA, the CDR3 is TGTGCCACCAGCAGAGATCTAGCGGGAGGGGGGGACAATGAGCAGTTCTTC. It encodes CATSRDLAGGGDNEQFF.

A few counts support this clonotype. The rearrangement joins TRBV12-3 or TRBV12-4 to TRBJ2-1; D is unresolved. Trimming cost V 2 bases and J 4 bases, with 12 bases left between them. This CDR3 has 15 amino acids. CDR3 DNA sequence: TGTGCCAGCAGTTTACTTCCGAACGGGTACAATGAGCAGTTCTTC. This codes for CASSLLPNGYNEQFF.

The chain links TRBV29-1 to TRBJ2-7; TRBD1 matches 10 bases. V dropped 7 bases and J dropped 12; count of bases not matched to a gene: 12. This CDR3 region has 12 residues. Germline V gives CDR1 SQVTM, CDR2 ANQGSEA. The CDR3 loop is CSAPGQGGSLYF. CDR3 DNA sequence: TGCAGCGCCCCCGGACAGGGGGGTTCTTTGTACTTC.

The V and J genes are TRBV7-8 and TRBJ2-7; the match to TRBD2 covers 10 bases. There are 15 residues in the CDR3. The trim removed 1 base at V and 3 bases at J, leaving 3 bases unmatched. CDR1 is SGHVS and CDR2 is FQNEAQ in the germline V gene. This CDR3 is CASSLGTSGVYEQYF. The CDR3, as DNA: TGTGCCAGCAGCTTAGGCACTAGCGGGGTCTACGAGCAGTACTTC.

The J gene is TRBJ2-3, the V gene TRBV27; 8 bases fit TRBD2. Germline V CDR1 and CDR2: MNHEY, SMNVEV (reference sequence). CDR3 length: 16 residues. V shed 1 base and J 2 bases; nucleotides not matched to a gene: 5. The CDR3: CASSLFAGGPTDTQYF. The CDR3 region has the DNA TGTGCCAGCAGTTTATTTGCGGGGGGCCCCACAGATACGCAGTATTTT.

In the case of this clonotype: A much larger clonotype is one base distant, so this may be a read error. The genes are TRBV12-3 or TRBV12-4 and TRBJ2-5; D possibly uses TRBD1 or TRBD2 (5 bases each). The CDR3 length is 18 residues. The CDR3 loop is CACSFGTRGGNQRGTQYF. The CDR3, as DNA: TGTGCCTGCAGTTTCGGAACTCGGGGCGGCAACCAGAGGGGGACCCAGTACTTC.

The gene calls are TRBV7-9 and TRBJ2-7; D not resolved. Germline V lookup: CDR1 SEHNR, CDR2 FQNEAQ (reference sequence). The V end lost 2 bases, the J end lost 3 bases, and 11 bases lay between the germline ends. This CDR3 region has 14 residues. The CDR3 loop is CASSLPDGYYEQYF. The DNA for the CDR3 is TGTGCCAGCAGCTTACCGGACGGCTACTACGAGCAGTACTTC. Full variable domain (outside the CDR3, taken from reference TRBV7-9 and TRBJ2-7): DTGVSQNPRHKITKRGQNVTFRCDPISEHNRLYWYRQTLGQGPEFLTYFQNEAQLEKSRLLSDRFSAERPKGSFSTLEIQRTEQGDSAMYLCASSLPDGYYEQYFGPGTRLTVT.

The chain links TRBV9 to TRBJ2-7; D remains ambiguous. From germline, CDR1 is SGDLS and CDR2 YYNGEE. Trimming cost V 3 bases and J 3 bases, with 13 bases left between them. CDR3 length equals 14 residues. The CDR3 is CASSAVGPSYEQYF. CDR3 DNA sequence: TGTGCCAGCAGCGCCGTCGGACCGAGCTACGAGCAGTACTTC.

The gene calls are TRBV12-3 or TRBV12-4 and TRBJ2-7; 7 nucleotides line up with TRBD1. The CDR3 sequence is 12 residues long. J lost 8 bases, V lost 6 bases, and 7 bases had no gene match. The CDR3 bases are TGTGCCAGCAGCCTCGACAGGGAACAGCAGTACTTC. This sequence encodes CASSLDREQQYF.

The chain combines TRBV11-2 with TRBJ2-5; D call uncertain. V gave up 5 bases and J gave up 0 bases, with 19 bases separating them. From germline, CDR1 is SGHAT and CDR2 FQNNGV. The CDR3 has 17 amino acids. CDR3 nucleotides: TGTGCCAGCAGCCAGGCGCGCCGGTCGGGTAACCAAGAGACCCAGTACTTC. This codes for CASSQARRSGNQETQYF.

This clonotype appeared a few times. This chain uses TRBV12-3 or TRBV12-4 with TRBJ2-1, with D possibly TRBD1 on 5 matching bases. V dropped 2 bases and J dropped 6 bases, with 11 bases sitting between them. This CDR3 comprises 14 residues. CDR3 sequence: CASSLSGIGNEQFF. CDR3 bases: TGTGCCAGCAGTTTATCAGGGATTGGCAATGAGCAGTTCTTC.

This sequence joins TRBV2 and TRBJ2-7; no definite D call. In germline, CDR1 is SNHLY, CDR2 FYNNEI. V lost 3 bases and J 5 bases, leaving 5 bases between the germline ends. The CDR3 extends over 11 amino acids. The CDR3 DNA follows: TGTGCCAGCAGTGAGCTAGACGAGCAGTACTTC. Protein product: CASSELDEQYF.

As to this clonotype: The junction departs from germline at one end; a sequencing error may be responsible. This rearrangement joins TRBV12-3 or TRBV12-4 to TRBJ2-5, with 10 bases matching TRBD1. The CDR3 is made up of 18 amino acids. The CDR3 sequence is CTSSPDAWTGGDQETQYF. Here the CDR3 DNA reads TGTACCAGCAGTCCCGACGCCTGGACAGGGGGAGATCAAGAGACCCAGTACTTC.

The table lists this clonotype with a few counts. The CDR3 DNA follows: TGTGCCAGCAATTCGGGTCTTTACAATGAGCAGTTCTTC. This encodes CASNSGLYNEQFF. The J gene is TRBJ2-1, the V gene TRBV2; the D is unclear. V was cut by 7 bases and J by 4 bases, with 11 bases left in between. The CDR3 has 13 residues. Germline V gene sequence: CDR1 SNHLY, CDR2 FYNNEI.

This clonotype was detected only a few times. The chain is built from TRBV12-3 or TRBV12-4 and TRBJ1-5; no definite D call. This CDR3 region has 14 residues. The V and J ends lost 3 bases and 5 bases respectively, with 11 bases between them. In DNA form, the CDR3 reads TGTGCCAGCAGTTTCCCGGCAGACTATCAGCCCCAGCATTTT. Protein: CASSFPADYQPQHF.

This clonotype was seen many times. The chain couples TRBV4-3 to TRBJ1-2; D remains ambiguous. CDR3 length equals 15 residues. The V gene's germline CDR1 is LGHNA and CDR2 YSLEER. Trimming cost V 2 bases and J 0 bases, with 10 bases left between them. The CDR3 protein is CASSQYYGSNYGYTF. In nucleotides, the CDR3 is TGCGCCAGCAGCCAATATTACGGTTCTAACTATGGCTACACCTTC.

This clonotype has a handful of counts. At one of its ends the junction is not consistent with the germline gene, which may arise from a read error. The chain uses TRBV7-7 and TRBJ2-1, with 8 bases lining up with TRBD2. Germline CDR1 SSHAT, CDR2 FNYEAQ (reference sequence). The CDR3 spans 15 residues. The CDR3 DNA reads as TGTGCTAGCAGCTTAGGTAGCGGGGCCACCAATGAGCAGTTCTTC. It yields the protein CASSLGSGATNEQFF.

This clonotype was found a few times. V is TRBV5-1 and J is TRBJ2-3; D may be TRBD2 (5 bases). Trimming shortened V by 3 bases and J by 0 bases, and 11 bases separated the two germline ends. The length of the CDR3 is 15 residues. Germline V lookup: CDR1 SGHRS, CDR2 YFSETQ. In nucleotides, the CDR3 is TGCGCCAGCAGCTACGGGATCGCCAGCACAGATACGCAGTATTTT. It specifies CASSYGIASTDTQYF.